These T cell receptor beta chains were read from a single sample in a study of blood T cell repertoires in COVID-19. Repertoires were generated with immunoSEQ multiplex PCR, while TCRdb's copy carries only in-frame clones and drops some. The data show about 400,000 clones, roughly 91% seen once. Sequenced: PBMCs or T cells enriched from blood (not recorded which). These TCRs come from a woman in her thirties who had recovered from COVID-19. The CDR3 runs from the conserved cysteine through the conserved F or W. A D gene is named only where the DNA matches it firmly. Not every row has a clone size; where given, it reads once, few, many or a size class.

16	-	TRBV7-2	TRBJ2-7	TRBD1	TGTGCCAGCAGCTTAGATTTGGGACAGGGGATCTACGAGCAGTACTTC	CASSLDLGQGIYEQYF
16	-	TRBV5-1	TRBJ1-2	-	TGCGCCAGCAGCTTGGCGGCAGGGAAGGCGAACTATGGCTACACCTTC	CASSLAAGKANYGYTF
16	-	TRBV15	TRBJ1-5	TRBD1	TGTGCCACCAGCAGTAGAGGGGGCAGGGTCCATCAGCCCCAGCATTTT	CATSSRGGRVHQPQHF
14	few	TRBV5-6	TRBJ2-2	-	TGTGCCAGCAGCTTAGCGGGCGGCACCGGGGAGCTGTTTTTT	CASSLAGGTGELFF
13	-	TRBV6-5	TRBJ2-7	-	TGTGCCAGCAGTTACCGGGGACACCACGAGCAGTACTTC	CASSYRGHHEQYF
17	-	TRBV7-2	TRBJ2-7	-	TGTGCCAGCAGCCCTAAACCCCTTACTAGCCCCCCCTACGAGCAGTACTTC	CASSPKPLTSPPYEQYF
15	-	TRBV7-9	TRBJ1-2	-	TGTGCCAGCAGCTTAGGCGAGGGTGGCATTGATGGCTACACCTTC	CASSLGEGGIDGYTF
14	-	TRBV6-1	TRBJ1-1	-	TGTGCCAGCAGTGATCAGGGGAGAAACACTGAAGCTTTCTTT	CASSDQGRNTEAFF
16	once	TRBV30	TRBJ1-6	-	TGTGCCTGGATAGCGGGAGGGGTACCGAATAATTCACCCCTCCACTTT	CAWIAGGVPNNSPLHF
16	-	TRBV6-5	TRBJ1-5	-	TGTGCCAGCAGTTACTCGAGAGACAGACTCAATCAGCCCCAGCATTTT	CASSYSRDRLNQPQHF
15	-	TRBV18	TRBJ1-5	TRBD1	TGTGCCAGCTCGTACGGACAGGGGTTAGGTCAGCCCCAGCATTTT	CASSYGQGLGQPQHF
15	-	TRBV19	TRBJ1-2	-	TGTGCCAGTAGTATGGTGCCAGGCCAACTAGGGGGCTACACCTTC	CASSMVPGQLGGYTF
14	-	TRBV9	TRBJ2-2	-	TGTGCCAGCAGCTTGACAGGGAACACCGGGGAGCTGTTTTTT	CASSLTGNTGELFF
16	once	TRBV6-5	TRBJ2-3	TRBD2	TGTGCCAGCAGTTCCCATAGCGGGGGGGCGACAGATACGCAGTATTTT	CASSSHSGGATDTQYF
17	-	TRBV25-1	TRBJ1-2	TRBD1	TGTGCCAGCAGTGGGGTCGGGCGAGGGACAGCTAACTATGGCTACACCTTC	CASSGVGRGTANYGYTF
14	-	TRBV3-1/TRBV3-2	TRBJ2-7	TRBD1	TGTGCCAGCAGCCAATCACAGGGGGTGAACGAGCAGTACTTC	CASSQSQGVNEQYF
14	-	TRBV4-2	TRBJ1-2	-	TGTGCCAGCAGCCAAGAATTAACTATCTATGGCTACACCTTC	CASSQELTIYGYTF
14	once	TRBV18	TRBJ2-7	-	TGTGCCAGCTCACCACCGACTAGGGACTACGAGCAGTACTTC	CASSPPTRDYEQYF
15	-	TRBV10-3	TRBJ1-1	-	TGTGCCATCAGTCAAGGCGGGTATAAGGTTCCTGAAGCTTTCTTT	CAISQGGYKVPEAFF
18	-	TRBV4-2	TRBJ2-1	-	TGTGCCAGCAGCCAAGAAAGCGGTGGCGGATTCTCATACAATGAGCAGTTCTTC	CASSQESGGGFSYNEQFF
15	-	TRBV11-2	TRBJ2-5	-	TGTGCCAGCAGTCCAGGTGGCGGGATTCAAGAGACCCAGTACTTC	CASSPGGGIQETQYF
14	-	TRBV9	TRBJ2-7	-	TGTGCCAGCAGCGTAGCTTTCGGGGACTACGAGCAGTACTTC	CASSVAFGDYEQYF
15	-	TRBV5-4	TRBJ1-2	TRBD1	TGTGCCAGCAGCTGGGGACAGCTAGCTAACTATGGCTACACCTTC	CASSWGQLANYGYTF
14	once	TRBV30	TRBJ1-2	-	TGTGCCTGGAGGAAACCCCCCCACAGTAGAGGCTACACCTTC	CAWRKPPHSRGYTF
14	once	TRBV7-8	TRBJ1-2	TRBD1	TGTGCCAGCAGCTTAGCGCAGGGGGGTTATGGCTACACCTTC	CASSLAQGGYGYTF
16	-	TRBV28	TRBJ1-2	-	TGTGCCAGCAGTTTATTTCGGGGGGGGCAGGCCTATGGCTACACCTTC	CASSLFRGGQAYGYTF
17	-	TRBV9	TRBJ2-1	-	TGTGCCAGCAGCCCCCGGGGGGCGGCGGGATCACAAGGTGAGCAGTTCTTC	CASSPRGAAGSQGEQFF
17	-	TRBV4-1	TRBJ2-5	TRBD1	TGCGCCAGCAGCCAAAAGTACGGGACAGCGATCCAAGAGACCCAGTACTTC	CASSQKYGTAIQETQYF
13	-	TRBV10-3	TRBJ2-1	TRBD2	TGTGCCAGCGGGACTAGCGAGGGGAATGAGCAGTTCTTC	CASGTSEGNEQFF
13	-	TRBV6-5	TRBJ2-7	-	TGTGCCAGCACCAGGGCTTACTCCTACGAGCAGTACTTC	CASTRAYSYEQYF